This is a list of T cell receptor beta chains from one sample in a study of PD-1 blockade in mismatch repair-deficient tumors. These receptors' antigens are unknown. Measured with immunoSEQ multiplex PCR; TCRdb has only the in-frame clones, and not every one. The table includes just under 9,000 clones, 80% to 90% detected once. Source: cells cultured in vitro, taken from a patient treated with pembrolizumab. These receptors originate from an adult with mismatch repair-deficient cancer. CDR3s include the opening cysteine and the closing phenylalanine or tryptophan. D genes are given only for firm matches. The size field is filled for only some rows; it gives once, few, many or a size class.

>TRBV18|TRBJ1-2|TRBD1|NA
TGTGCCAGCTCACCATACCGACAGGGGGTGACCAACTATGGCTACACCTTC
CASSPYRQGVTNYGYTF
>TRBV30|TRBJ2-7|NA|NA
TGTGCCTGGAGCGCAGTTAGCGAGCAGTACTTC
CAWSAVSEQYF
>TRBV10-3|TRBJ2-1|TRBD2|NA
TGTGCCATCAAGGGGCGGGAGGTCCACAAAATGTTCTTC
CAIKGREVHKMFF
>TRBV5-8|TRBJ1-2|NA|few
TGTGCCAGCAGCTTGGGAGGGGCGTTCTTGGTCACCTTC
CASSLGGAFLVTF
>TRBV7-3|TRBJ1-1|TRBD1|NA
TGTGCCAGCGGCCCGACAGGGCCACTGACTGAAGCTTTCTTT
CASGPTGPLTEAFF
>TRBV10-2|TRBJ2-2|NA|NA
TGCGCCAGCAGGGAGGGGGCTGGAACCGGGGAGCTGTTTTTT
CASREGAGTGELFF
>TRBV28|TRBJ2-1|NA|NA
TGTGCCAGCAGTTTAGGGGTGCATGAGCAGTTCTTC
CASSLGVHEQFF
>TRBV6-5|TRBJ1-1|TRBD1|NA
TGTGCCAGCAGTACACGACAGGGCAACCTAGCTTTCTTT
CASSTRQGNLAFF
>TRBV30|TRBJ1-3|NA|NA
TGTGCCTGGAGTCTTGGGGTACTGTCGGAGACCATATATTTT
CAWSLGVLSETIYF
>TRBV7-9|TRBJ1-1|NA|NA
TGTGCCAGCAGATCGACGGAGAACACTGAAGCTTTCTTT
CASRSTENTEAFF
>TRBV14|TRBJ2-1|TRBD1|NA
TGTGCCAGCAGCCGGGGACAGGGCTACGGTATTGAGCAGTTCTTC
CASSRGQGYGIEQFF
>TRBV19|TRBJ1-3|NA|NA
TGTGCCAGTAGTATCGCGACAGGTAGCTCTGGAAACACCATATATTTT
CASSIATGSSGNTIYF
>TRBV5-1|TRBJ1-2|TRBD1|NA
TGCGCCAGCGGTGAGACAGGGAATGGCTACACCTTC
CASGETGNGYTF
>TRBV5-4|TRBJ2-2|NA|NA
TGTGCCAGCAGCTTGGGCCTCGGGAGATCGAACACCGGGGAGCTGTTTTTT
CASSLGLGRSNTGELFF
>TRBV27|TRBJ2-7|NA|NA
TGTGCCAGCAGTTTCAGGCAGGGAGGTCGGAACGAGCAGTACTTC
CASSFRQGGRNEQYF
>TRBV7-9|TRBJ1-2|TRBD1|NA
TGTGCCAGCAGCTTAGGACAGGGCTATGGCTACACCTTC
CASSLGQGYGYTF
>TRBV28|TRBJ2-3|NA|NA
TGTGCCAGCAGTTCCCCCCGACAGGCTTGGGCAGATACGCAGTATTTT
CASSSPRQAWADTQYF